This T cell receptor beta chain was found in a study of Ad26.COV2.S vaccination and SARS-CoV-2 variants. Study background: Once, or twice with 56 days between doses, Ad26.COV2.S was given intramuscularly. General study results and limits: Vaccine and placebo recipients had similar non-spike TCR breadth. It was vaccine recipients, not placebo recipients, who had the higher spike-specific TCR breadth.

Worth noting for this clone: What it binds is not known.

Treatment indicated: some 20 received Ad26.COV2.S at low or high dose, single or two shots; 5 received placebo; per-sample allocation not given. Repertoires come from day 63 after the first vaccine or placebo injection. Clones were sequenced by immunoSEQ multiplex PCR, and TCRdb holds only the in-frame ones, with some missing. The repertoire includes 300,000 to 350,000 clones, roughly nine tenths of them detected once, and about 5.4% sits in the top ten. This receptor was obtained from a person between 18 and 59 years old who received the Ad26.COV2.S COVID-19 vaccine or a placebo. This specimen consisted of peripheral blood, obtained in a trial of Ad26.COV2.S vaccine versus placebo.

CDR3 amino acids: CASSWEGEQETQYF. In DNA, the CDR3 is TGTGCCAGCAGCTGGGAGGGTGAACAAGAGACCCAGTACTTC. The chain is built from TRBV13 and TRBJ2-5; 7 nucleotides line up with TRBD2. Germline CDR1 reads PRHDT; CDR2 reads FYEKMQ (reference sequence). This CDR3 is 14 amino acids long. V trimming: 4 bases; J trimming: 2 bases; junction bases outside the gene matches: 4. The variable domain in full, completed from reference TRBV13 and TRBJ2-5, reads AAGVIQSPRHLIKEKRETATLKCYPIPRHDTVYWYQQGPGQDPQFLISFYEKMQSDKGSIPDRFSAQQFSDYHSELNMSSLELGDSALYFCASSWEGEQETQYFGPGTRLLVL.